The rows below give T cell receptor beta chains drawn from one sample of a study of blood T cells in healthy people across ages. MiXCR was run by TCRdb on the 5' RACE reads, yielding one entry per CDR3 protein. The data hold around 1,500,000 distinct CDR3 sequences, with about 40% observed a single time. Sequencing was carried out using blood. These receptors were collected from a young woman in good health. Each CDR3 is given with its conserved first and last residue. D genes are given only for firm matches. Some rows mark clone size as missing; the rest say once, few, many or name a class of expanded clone.

cdr3_aa cdr3_nt j_call clone_size v_call d_call
CASRLATSGTLYQETQFF TGTGCCAGCAGGTTAGCGACTAGCGGGACACTGTACCAAGAGACCCAGTTCTTC TRBJ2-1 - TRBV6-2/TRBV6-3 TRBD2
CSARETVDKAFF TGCAGTGCTAGAGAGACAGTTGATAAAGCTTTCTTT TRBJ1-1 few TRBV20-1 -
CSARGGTSEINEQYF TGCAGTGCCAGAGGGGGGACTAGCGAAATCAATGAGCAGTACTTC TRBJ2-7 - TRBV20-1 TRBD2
CASSPPPAPRTDTQYF TGCGCCAGCAGCCCCCCCCCCGCGCCACGCACAGATACGCAGTATTTT TRBJ2-3 - TRBV4-1 -
CASSRTAATYISYEQYF TGTGCCAGCAGCAGGACCGCAGCTACTTATATTTCCTACGAGCAGTACTTC TRBJ2-7 - TRBV7-2 -
CASSYGGDNEQYF TGTGCCAGCAGTTATGGGGGGGACAATGAGCAGTACTTC TRBJ2-5 - TRBV11-2 -
CASSLGGGFNEQFF TGTGCCAGCAGTTTAGGGGGGGGGTTCAATGAGCAGTTCTTC TRBJ2-1 few TRBV12-3/TRBV12-4 TRBD2
CSARPAGGSYEQYF TGCAGTGCTAGACCGGCGGGAGGGTCCTACGAGCAGTACTTC TRBJ2-7 - TRBV20-1 TRBD2
CSASLGQGTDTQYF TGCAGTGCTAGTTTAGGACAGGGCACAGATACGCAGTATTTT TRBJ2-3 - TRBV20-1 TRBD1
CATSRDSRDLNNEQFF TGTGCCACCAGCAGAGATTCGCGGGATTTGAACAATGAGCAGTTCTTC TRBJ2-1 - TRBV15 -
CSARDGRDYNEQFF TGCAGTGCTAGAGATGGGCGGGATTACAATGAGCAGTTCTTC TRBJ2-1 - TRBV20-1 -
CSAGQTNYGYTF TGCAGTGCTGGCCAGACTAACTATGGCTACACCTTC TRBJ1-2 - TRBV20-1 -
CSARDREHEQFF TGCAGTGCTAGGGATAGGGAGCATGAGCAGTTCTTC TRBJ2-1 - TRBV20-1 -